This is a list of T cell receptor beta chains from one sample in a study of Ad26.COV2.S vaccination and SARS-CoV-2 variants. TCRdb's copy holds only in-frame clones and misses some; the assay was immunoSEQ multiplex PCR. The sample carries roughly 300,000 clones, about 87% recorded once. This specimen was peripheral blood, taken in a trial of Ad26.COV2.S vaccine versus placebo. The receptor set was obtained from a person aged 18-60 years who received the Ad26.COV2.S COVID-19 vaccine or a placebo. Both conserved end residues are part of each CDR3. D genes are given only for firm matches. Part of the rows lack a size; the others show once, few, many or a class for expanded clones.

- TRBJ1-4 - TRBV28 CASSLATARTELFF TGTGCCAGCAGTTTAGCCACCGCGCGGACAGAACTGTTTTTT
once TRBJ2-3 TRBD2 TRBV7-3 CASSLAGVTDTQYF TGTGCCAGCAGCTTGGCGGGGGTAACAGATACGCAGTATTTT
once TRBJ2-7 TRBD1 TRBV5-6 CASSLRQGVYEQYF TGTGCCAGCAGCTTGCGACAGGGGGTCTACGAGCAGTACTTC
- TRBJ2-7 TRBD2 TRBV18 CASSPTGGLSYEQYF TGTGCCAGCTCACCAACGGGGGGGCTTTCCTACGAGCAGTACTTC
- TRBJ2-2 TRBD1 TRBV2 CASSGQGVTGELFF TGTGCCAGCAGCGGACAGGGCGTAACCGGGGAGCTGTTTTTT
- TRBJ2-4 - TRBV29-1 CSVEDRGLAKNIQYF TGCAGCGTTGAAGATCGGGGGCTAGCCAAAAACATTCAGTACTTC
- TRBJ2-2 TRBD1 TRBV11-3 CASSLAGTATGELFF TGTGCCAGCAGCTTAGCCGGGACAGCCACCGGGGAGCTGTTTTTT
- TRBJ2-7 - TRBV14 CASSPLGGPSYEQYF TGTGCCAGCAGCCCCCTCGGGGGACCCTCCTACGAGCAGTACTTC
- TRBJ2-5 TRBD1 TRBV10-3 CASEGQGEETQYF TGTGCCAGCGAGGGACAGGGCGAAGAGACCCAGTACTTC
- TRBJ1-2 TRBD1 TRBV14 CASSQEEDRVGYTF TGTGCCAGCAGCCAAGAAGAGGACAGGGTTGGCTACACCTTC
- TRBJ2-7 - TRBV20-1 CSASLGSYEQYF TGCAGTGCTAGTCTCGGCTCCTACGAGCAGTACTTC
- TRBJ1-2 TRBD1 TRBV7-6 CASTSPGQGARGYTF TGTGCCAGCACTTCCCCGGGACAGGGGGCTCGGGGCTACACCTTC
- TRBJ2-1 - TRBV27 CASSFLSRGDRSEQFF TGTGCCAGCAGTTTTCTGTCTAGGGGAGATCGATCGGAGCAGTTCTTC
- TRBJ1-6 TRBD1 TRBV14 CASSQGWDRGAPGAPLHF TGTGCCAGCAGCCAAGGGTGGGACAGGGGGGCCCCTGGGGCACCCCTCCACTTT
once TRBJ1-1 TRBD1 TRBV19 CASSSPGQGYGIEAFF TGTGCCAGTAGTAGCCCGGGACAGGGGTACGGAATAGAAGCTTTCTTT
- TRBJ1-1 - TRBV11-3 CASSGEGEAFF TGTGCCAGCAGTGGAGAGGGGGAAGCTTTCTTT
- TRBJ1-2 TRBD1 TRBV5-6 CASSLVGTDNYGYTF TGTGCCAGCAGCTTGGTAGGGACAGACAACTATGGCTACACCTTC
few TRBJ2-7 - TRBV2 CASSEVNGSEQYF TGTGCCAGCAGTGAAGTGAATGGTTCTGAGCAGTACTTC
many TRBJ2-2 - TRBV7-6 CASSLEQWSGELFF TGTGCCAGCAGCTTAGAACAGTGGTCCGGGGAGCTGTTTTTT
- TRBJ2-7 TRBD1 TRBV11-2 CASSPGTGIHEQYF TGTGCCAGCAGTCCCGGGACAGGGATCCACGAGCAGTACTTC
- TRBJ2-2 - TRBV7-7 CASSLGTGGSHTPTGELFF TGTGCCAGCAGCTTAGGGACCGGGGGCTCCCATACTCCCACCGGGGAGCTGTTTTTT
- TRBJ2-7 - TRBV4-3 CASSQGGVGQTYEQYF TGCGCCAGCAGCCAAGGTGGTGTGGGCCAGACCTACGAGCAGTACTTC
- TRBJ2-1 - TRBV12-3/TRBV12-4 CASSRTGYEQFF TGTGCCAGCAGTCGGACTGGCTACGAGCAGTTCTTC